These 5 T cell receptor beta chains originate from one sample sequenced in a study of shared clonotypes between healthy human individuals. CD45RO-negative, CCR7-positively selected cells formed the naive CD8 fraction, excluding terminally differentiated effector memory CD45RA+ cells. Sequenced by immunoSEQ multiplex PCR; TCRdb stores in-frame clones only, minus some. The sample carries 1.5 million to 2.5 million clones, about 95% recorded once. The sample comprised naive CD8+ T cells sorted from blood. The source is a man aged 18 to 30 in good health.

V is TRBV21-1 and J is TRBJ2-2; no check of the table's D call, TRBD2, against the DNA was made. TRBV21-1 is described as a pseudogene. The CDR3 extends over 16 amino acids. The CDR3 bases are TGTGCCAGCAGCAATGGCCGGGGGGCGAGCACCGGGGAGCTGTTTTTT. Protein sequence: CASSNGRGASTGELFF.

The CDR3 sequence: CASSHIQGNYGYTF. CDR3 bases: TGTGCCAGCAGTCACATACAGGGGAACTATGGCTACACCTTC. The chain links TRBV27 to TRBJ1-2, with 7 bases that match TRBD1. V shed 5 bases and J 2 bases; nucleotides not matched to a gene: 5. CDR3 length: 14 amino acids. CDR1 and CDR2 (germline): MNHEY, SMNVEV (reference sequence).

J is TRBJ2-3 and V is TRBV10-1; D is unclear. V shed 0 bases and J shed 3 bases, with 4 bases lying between them. There are 13 residues in the CDR3. The germline gives CDR1 WNHNN, CDR2 SYGVQD (reference sequence). CDR3 in DNA: TGCGCCAGCAGTGAGTCGAGAACAGATACGCAGTATTTT. Residues: CASSESRTDTQYF.

The rearrangement links TRBV4-1 to TRBJ2-7, with TRBD1 matching 7 bases. Looked up from germline, CDR1 is MGHRA and CDR2 is YSYEKL. J lost 1 base, V lost 3 bases, and 15 bases had no gene match. The CDR3 extends over 18 amino acids. The CDR3 DNA sequence: TGCGCCAGCAGCCAGCTTCGAACAGGGGCCCTTTTTTCCTACGAGCAGTACTTC. It encodes CASSQLRTGALFSYEQYF.

J is TRBJ2-3 and V is TRBV2; no firm D call. Trimming removed 6 bases from V and 0 bases from J, with 13 bases in between. Germline CDR1 is SNHLY and CDR2 is FYNNEI. The CDR3 is 15 amino acids. CDR3 protein: CASSPSLSSTDTQYF. DNA for the CDR3: TGTGCCAGCAGCCCCTCGCTCTCTAGCACAGATACGCAGTATTTT.